The 14 T cell receptor beta chains below all came from one sample that was sequenced in a study of beta chain features in type 1 diabetes. Study outcomes and limitations: TCRB CDR3s were moderately but significantly shorter in Type 1 diabetes patients in all four CD4+ subsets.

No cognate antigen is known for these TCRs. All of the isolated RNA was reverse transcribed, so expressed TCRB transcripts were sequenced. TCRdb's copy holds only in-frame clones and misses some; the assay was immunoSEQ multiplex PCR. In the table there are about 740,000 clones, roughly 12% of which are singletons. Source material: naive CD4+ T cells from blood. The receptor source for this set is a man between 18 and 35 years old with type 1 diabetes.

This clone was counted between two and nine times. This chain links TRBV30 with TRBJ1-6; 9 nucleotides line up with TRBD1. CDR3 length: 14 residues. Trimming took 3 bases from V and 8 from J; bases not matched to a gene: 5. CDR1 is GTSNPN and CDR2 is SVGIG in the germline V gene (reference sequence). CDR3 DNA sequence: TGTGCCTGGAGCACGGGACAGGGCGATTCACCCCTCCACTTT. The encoded protein is CAWSTGQGDSPLHF.

J is TRBJ2-7 and V is TRBV5-4; no definite D call. Germline lookup yields CDR1 SGHNT and CDR2 YYREEE (reference sequence). Deletions cut 0 bases from V and 1 base from J, with 8 bases between. The CDR3 extends over 14 amino acids. The CDR3 sequence is CASSLEWGSYEQYF. The CDR3 DNA reads as TGTGCCAGCAGCTTGGAATGGGGATCCTACGAGCAGTACTTC.

This clone was observed a few times. The rearrangement uses TRBV18 and TRBJ2-2, with D hard to call. Germline loops: CDR1 KGHSH, CDR2 LQKENI. The CDR3 totals 13 residues. V was clipped by 0 bases and J by 6 bases, with 5 bases between them. The CDR3: CASSPPRPGELFF. CDR3 sequence (DNA): TGTGCCAGCTCACCACCGCGTCCCGGGGAGCTGTTTTTT.

In its sample, this clone was seen a few times. The CDR3 region has the DNA TGTGCCAGCTCACCTCCCCGGGACAGCAATTCACCCCTCCACTTT. Protein product: CASSPPRDSNSPLHF. V and J are TRBV18 and TRBJ1-6, with 7 bases identical to TRBD1. The germline gives CDR1 KGHSH, CDR2 LQKENI. This CDR3 comprises 15 residues. V was clipped by 3 bases and J by 7 bases; unmatched bases: 6.

The chain couples TRBV4-1 to TRBJ2-3, with unresolved D. Deletions cut 3 bases from V and 1 base from J, with 5 bases between. The CDR3 contains 13 residues. Germline V gene data show CDR1 as MGHRA and CDR2 as YSYEKL. DNA for the CDR3: TGCGCCAGCAGCCAGCAGCGCACAGATACGCAGTATTTT. Translation gives CASSQQRTDTQYF.

V and J are TRBV29-1 and TRBJ1-1; D is unclear. Trimming stripped 3 bases from V and 0 bases from J, with 8 bases between. Germline lookup yields CDR1 SQVTM and CDR2 ANQGSEA. The CDR3 runs to 13 residues. The CDR3 nucleotides are TGCAGCGTTGATAAAGTTATGAACACTGAAGCTTTCTTT. Translating it yields CSVDKVMNTEAFF.

The sample holds a few counts of this clone. The chain links TRBV6-1 to TRBJ2-6; 9 positions match TRBD1. Germline values: CDR1 MNHNS, CDR2 SASEGT. V was clipped by 5 bases and J by 3 bases; unmatched bases: 8. The CDR3 covers 17 residues. In nucleotides, the CDR3 is TGTGCCAGCAGTCAAGGGACAGGGTCCGGTGGGGCCAACGTCCTGACTTTC. The encoded protein is CASSQGTGSGGANVLTF.

This chain uses TRBV25-1 with TRBJ1-1; D may be TRBD1 (5 bases). Trimming took off 7 bases at V and 8 bases at J, with 11 bases between the two ends. The CDR3 consists of 11 residues. Germline loops: CDR1 MGHDK, CDR2 SYGVNS. The CDR3 loop is CASTDSGEAFF. The CDR3 DNA reads TGTGCCAGCACTGACAGTGGAGAAGCTTTCTTT.

The gene calls are TRBV30 and TRBJ1-2; TRBD1 aligns across 7 bases. J lost 5 bases, V lost 7 bases, and 7 bases had no gene match. The CDR3 consists of 12 residues. From germline, CDR1 is GTSNPN and CDR2 SVGIG (reference sequence). The CDR3 DNA is TGTGCCTCAACAGGGGTGAAATATGGCTACACCTTC. Translated: CASTGVKYGYTF.

This chain links TRBV5-6 with TRBJ1-1; D remains unclear. Trimming took 6 bases from V and 7 from J, leaving 10 bases between them. The CDR3 is 11 amino acids. Germline CDR1 reads SGHDT; CDR2 reads YYEEEE. DNA of the CDR3: TGTGCCAGCAATAGAGAATATGAAGCTTTCTTT. Translation gives CASNREYEAFF. The full variable domain, rest sourced from reference TRBV5-6 and TRBJ1-1, is DAGVTQSPTHLIKTRGQQVTLRCSPKSGHDTVSWYQQALGQGPQFIFQYYEEEERQRGNFPDRFSGHQFPNYSSELNVNALLLGDSALYLCASNREYEAFFGQGTRLTVV.

The chain's CDR3 is CAWSEVPSMSYTF. The CDR3 nucleotides are TGTGCCTGGAGTGAAGTCCCGTCTATGAGCTACACCTTC. The chain joins TRBV30 to TRBJ1-2, with D uncertain. CDR1 is GTSNPN and CDR2 is SVGIG in the germline V gene (reference sequence). The CDR3 runs to 13 residues. Trimming cost V 1 base and J 9 bases, with 15 bases left between them.

On this clone: The junction does not match germline at one end; this may be a read error. This sample also contains other DNA sequences that code for the same CDR3. The chain links TRBV30 to TRBJ2-1; the D is unclear. The germline V gene has CDR1 GTSNPN and CDR2 SVGIG (reference sequence). This CDR3 comprises 13 residues. The CDR3: CAWMVGAYNEQFF. The CDR3 bases are TGTGCCTGGATGGTCGGAGCCTACAATGAGCAATTCTTC.

This clone was seen a few times. Within the sample, other DNA sequences also encode this same CDR3. The chain is built from TRBV29-1 and TRBJ1-2; D gene ambiguous. The V gene's germline CDR1 is SQVTM and CDR2 ANQGSEA. This CDR3 is built from 11 residues. V lost 3 bases and J 2 bases, leaving 4 bases between the germline ends. The DNA for the CDR3 is TGCAGCGTTGACCGGAACTATGGCTACACCTTC. Translated, it gives CSVDRNYGYTF.

The V and J genes are TRBV2 and TRBJ1-6, with D possibly matching TRBD1 (5 bases). The CDR3 consists of 13 residues. Germline values: CDR1 SNHLY, CDR2 FYNNEI. The V gene lost 5 bases and the J gene lost 8 bases, with 10 bases spanning the gap. The CDR3 here is CASSRGADSPLHF. DNA of the CDR3: TGTGCCAGCAGTAGGGGCGCGGATTCACCCCTCCACTTT.